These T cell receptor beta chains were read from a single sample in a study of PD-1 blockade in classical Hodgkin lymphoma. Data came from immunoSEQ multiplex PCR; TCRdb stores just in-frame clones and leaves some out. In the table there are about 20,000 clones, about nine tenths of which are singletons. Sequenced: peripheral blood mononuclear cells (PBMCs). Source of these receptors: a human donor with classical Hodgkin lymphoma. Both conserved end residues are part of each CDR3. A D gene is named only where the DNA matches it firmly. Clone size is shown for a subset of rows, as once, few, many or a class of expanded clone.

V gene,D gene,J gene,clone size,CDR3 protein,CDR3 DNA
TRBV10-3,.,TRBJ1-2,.,CAITKGGELTGYTF,TGTGCCATCACCAAGGGGGGCGAGCTTACTGGCTACACCTTC
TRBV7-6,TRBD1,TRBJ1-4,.,CASSLGKQGFSRGKLFF,TGTGCCAGCAGCTTAGGAAAACAGGGGTTCAGCCGTGGAAAACTGTTTTTT
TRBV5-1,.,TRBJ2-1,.,CATRQANNEQFF,TGCGCCACCCGACAGGCCAACAATGAGCAGTTCTTC
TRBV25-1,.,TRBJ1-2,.,CASSEGPRGGYGYTF,TGTGCCAGCAGTGAAGGCCCCCGCGGGGGCTATGGCTACACCTTC
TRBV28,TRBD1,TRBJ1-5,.,CASREDRGPVQPQHF,TGTGCCAGCAGGGAGGACAGGGGGCCTGTTCAGCCCCAGCATTTT
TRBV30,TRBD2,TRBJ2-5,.,CAWSGTSGTRVETQYF,TGTGCCTGGAGCGGGACTAGCGGTACAAGGGTAGAGACCCAGTACTTC
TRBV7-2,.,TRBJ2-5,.,CASSSRLQETQYF,TGTGCCAGCAGCTCCCGACTTCAAGAGACCCAGTACTTC
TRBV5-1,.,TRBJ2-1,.,CASSSMDSYNEQFF,TGCGCCAGCAGCTCCATGGACAGTTACAATGAGCAGTTCTTC
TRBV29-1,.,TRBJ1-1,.,CSVARGEGTEAFF,TGCAGCGTTGCAAGGGGTGAGGGCACTGAAGCTTTCTTT
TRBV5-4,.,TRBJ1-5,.,CASSLEQHNQPQHF,TGTGCCAGCAGCTTGGAACAGCATAATCAGCCCCAGCATTTT
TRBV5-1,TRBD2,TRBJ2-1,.,CASSSSWVSGRAISYNEQFF,TGCGCCAGCAGCAGCTCCTGGGTTAGCGGGAGGGCCATCTCCTACAATGAGCAGTTCTTC
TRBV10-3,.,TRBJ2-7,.,CAISESRFFSYEQYF,TGTGCCATCAGTGAGTCAAGGTTTTTTTCCTACGAGCAGTACTTC
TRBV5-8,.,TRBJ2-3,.,CASKSSGSTDTQYF,TGTGCCAGCAAGAGCTCCGGTAGCACAGATACGCAGTATTTT
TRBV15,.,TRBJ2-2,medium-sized,CATSSPSDGNTGELFF,TGTGCCACCAGCAGCCCCTCGGACGGGAACACCGGGGAGCTGTTTTTT
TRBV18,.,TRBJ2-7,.,CASSPRQASSYEQYF,TGTGCCAGCTCACCACGACAGGCGAGCTCCTACGAGCAGTACTTC
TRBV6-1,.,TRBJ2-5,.,CAIRDPETQYF,TGTGCCATTAGGGACCCAGAGACCCAGTACTTC
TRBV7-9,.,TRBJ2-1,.,CASSLGQDNEQFF,TGTGCCAGCAGCTTAGGGCAGGACAATGAGCAGTTCTTC
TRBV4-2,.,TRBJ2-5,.,CASSQGGVLYF,TGTGCCAGCAGCCAAGGGGGGGTCCTGTACTTC
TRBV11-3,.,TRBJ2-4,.,CASSFGVGENIQYF,TGTGCCAGCAGCTTCGGGGTCGGGGAAAACATTCAGTACTTC
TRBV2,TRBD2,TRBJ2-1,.,CASKGLAEYNEQFF,TGTGCCAGCAAGGGACTAGCGGAATACAATGAGCAGTTCTTC
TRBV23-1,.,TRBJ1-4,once,CASSQRGGF,TGCGCCAGCAGTCAAAGGGGGGGGTTT
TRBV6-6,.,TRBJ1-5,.,CASSYSDSGQPQHF,TGTGCCAGCAGTTACTCTGATAGTGGTCAGCCCCAGCATTTT
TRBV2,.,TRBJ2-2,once,CASAPGSTGELFF,TGTGCCAGCGCCCCCGGGAGCACCGGGGAGCTGTTTTTT
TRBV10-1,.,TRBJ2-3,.,CASSEGPSHTDTQYF,TGCGCCAGCAGTGAGGGCCCCTCACACACAGATACGCAGTATTTT
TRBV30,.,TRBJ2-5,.,CAWSVSFQETQYF,TGTGCCTGGAGTGTGTCATTCCAAGAGACCCAGTACTTC
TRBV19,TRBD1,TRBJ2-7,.,CASSTGTVSYEQYF,TGTGCCAGTAGTACCGGGACAGTGTCCTACGAGCAGTACTTC
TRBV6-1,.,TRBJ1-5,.,CASRETTDQPQHF,TGTGCCAGCAGGGAAACGACAGATCAGCCCCAGCATTTT
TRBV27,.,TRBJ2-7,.,CASGGRAERPYEQYF,TGTGCCAGCGGGGGTAGGGCGGAGCGGCCCTACGAGCAGTACTTC
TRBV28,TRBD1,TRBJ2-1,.,CASRLRDRSSSYNEQFF,TGTGCCAGCAGGCTCCGGGACAGGTCGAGCTCCTACAATGAGCAGTTCTTC
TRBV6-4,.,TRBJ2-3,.,CASSEEGGTGTDTQYF,TGTGCCAGCAGTGAGGAAGGGGGGACAGGCACAGATACGCAGTATTTT
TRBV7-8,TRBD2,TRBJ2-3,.,CASSLGAGGPLTQYF,TGTGCCAGCAGCTTAGGAGCGGGGGGCCCCCTTACGCAGTATTTT
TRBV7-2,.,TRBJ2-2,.,CASSSVGDTGELFF,TGTGCCAGCAGCTCCGTGGGGGACACCGGGGAGCTGTTTTTT
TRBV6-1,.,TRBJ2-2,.,CASSASRRVPGELFF,TGTGCCAGCAGTGCATCGCGCAGGGTCCCCGGGGAGCTGTTTTTT
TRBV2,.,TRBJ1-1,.,CASRQEMNTEAFF,TGTGCCAGCAGACAGGAGATGAACACTGAAGCTTTCTTT
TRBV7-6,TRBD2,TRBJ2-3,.,CASSPGLAGGSDTQYF,TGTGCCAGCAGCCCGGGACTAGCGGGAGGGTCGGATACGCAGTATTTT
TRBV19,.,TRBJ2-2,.,CASNVGTGELFF,TGTGCCAGTAATGTGGGAACCGGGGAGCTGTTTTTT
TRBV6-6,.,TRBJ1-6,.,CASSPGQSYNSPLHF,TGTGCCAGCAGCCCCGGACAGAGCTATAATTCACCCCTCCACTTT
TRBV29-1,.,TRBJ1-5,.,CSAETQGGNQPQHF,TGCAGCGCCGAAACACAGGGAGGCAATCAGCCCCAGCATTTT
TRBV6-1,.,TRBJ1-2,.,CASSETQGSNYGYTF,TGTGCCAGCAGTGAAACACAGGGTTCGAACTATGGCTACACCTTC
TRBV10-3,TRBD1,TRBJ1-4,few,CAISSSTGGEKLFF,TGTGCCATCAGTTCCTCAACAGGGGGCGAAAAACTGTTTTTT
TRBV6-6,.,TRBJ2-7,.,CASSSHFNRYEQYF,TGTGCCAGCAGTTCGCACTTCAACCGCTACGAGCAGTACTTC
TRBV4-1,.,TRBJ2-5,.,CASSRGPQETQYF,TGCGCCAGCAGCCGAGGGCCCCAAGAGACCCAGTACTTC
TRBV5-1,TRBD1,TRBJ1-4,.,CASRTQGGYEKLFF,TGCGCCAGCAGAACACAGGGGGGATATGAAAAACTGTTTTTT
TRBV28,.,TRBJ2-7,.,CASSLGRMYEQYF,TGTGCCAGCAGTTTAGGCAGAATGTACGAGCAGTACTTC
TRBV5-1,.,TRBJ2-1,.,CASSSPPRQFF,TGCGCCAGCAGTTCTCCCCCTAGGCAGTTCTTC
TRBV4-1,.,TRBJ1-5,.,CASSPLDSNQPQHF,TGCGCCAGCAGCCCCTTGGATAGCAATCAGCCCCAGCATTTT
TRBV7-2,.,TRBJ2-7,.,CASSLARYEQYF,TGTGCCAGCAGCTTAGCGCGGTACGAGCAGTACTTC
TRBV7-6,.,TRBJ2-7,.,CASSSDSRRYEQYF,TGTGCCAGCAGCTCGGACTCCCGCCGCTACGAGCAGTACTTC
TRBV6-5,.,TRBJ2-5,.,CASSYSLRQETQYF,TGTGCCAGCAGTTATTCCTTGAGGCAAGAGACCCAGTACTTC
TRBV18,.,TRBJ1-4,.,CASSSGPGRDEKLFF,TGTGCCAGCTCATCAGGCCCGGGTAGGGATGAAAAACTGTTTTTT
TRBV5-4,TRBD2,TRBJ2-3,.,CASSFIPGLVKQYF,TGTGCCAGCAGCTTCATTCCGGGACTAGTAAAGCAGTATTTT
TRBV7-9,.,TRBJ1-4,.,CASSSAGNEKLFF,TGTGCCAGCAGCTCGGCGGGGAATGAAAAACTGTTTTTT
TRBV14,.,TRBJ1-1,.,CASSQGWGPWFAFF,TGTGCCAGCAGCCAAGGATGGGGGCCCTGGTTCGCTTTCTTT
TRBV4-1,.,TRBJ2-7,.,CASSPLDSGSYEQYF,TGCGCCAGCAGCCCACTGGACAGCGGCTCCTACGAGCAGTACTTC
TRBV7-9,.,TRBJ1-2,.,CASSSTSRWGYTF,TGTGCCAGCAGCTCCACTTCACGGTGGGGCTACACCTTC